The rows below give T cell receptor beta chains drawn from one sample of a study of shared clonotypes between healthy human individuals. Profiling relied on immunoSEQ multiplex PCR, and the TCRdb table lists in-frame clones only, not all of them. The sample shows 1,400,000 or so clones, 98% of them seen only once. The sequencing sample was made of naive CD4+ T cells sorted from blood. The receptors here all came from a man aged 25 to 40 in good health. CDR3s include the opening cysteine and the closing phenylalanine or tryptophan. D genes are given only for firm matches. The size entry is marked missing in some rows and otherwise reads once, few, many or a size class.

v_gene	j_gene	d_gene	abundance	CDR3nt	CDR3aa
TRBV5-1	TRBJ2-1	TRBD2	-	TGCGCCAGCAGCCCACGGACTAGCGGGAGTAATGAGCAGTTCTTC	CASSPRTSGSNEQFF
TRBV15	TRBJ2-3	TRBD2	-	TGTGCCACCAGCAGAGATCGAGGACTAGGATCAGATACGCAGTATTTT	CATSRDRGLGSDTQYF
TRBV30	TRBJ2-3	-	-	TGTGCCTGGATGGACTATGCGCCTGATACGCAGTATTTT	CAWMDYAPDTQYF
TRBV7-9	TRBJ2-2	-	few	TGTGCCAGCATTTACGAGGGCATTAGCGGGGAGCTGTTTTTT	CASIYEGISGELFF
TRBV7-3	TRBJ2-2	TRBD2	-	TGTGCCAGCAGCTGGACTAGCGGGAACACCGGGGAGCTGTTTTTT	CASSWTSGNTGELFF
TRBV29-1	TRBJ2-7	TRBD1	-	TGCAGCGTTGGGACAGGTAGGGGAGAGCAGTACTTC	CSVGTGRGEQYF
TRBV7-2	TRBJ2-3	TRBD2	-	TGTGCCAGCAGCGTGAGGGGCGGGAGCGCAGATACGCAGTATTTT	CASSVRGGSADTQYF
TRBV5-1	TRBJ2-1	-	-	TGCGCCAGCAGCTCAGCGGTTACTTCCTACAATGAGCAGTTCTTC	CASSSAVTSYNEQFF
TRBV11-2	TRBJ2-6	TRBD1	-	TGTGCCAGCAGTCCTACAGGGGGCCACCGACCTGGGGCCAACGTCCTGACTTTC	CASSPTGGHRPGANVLTF
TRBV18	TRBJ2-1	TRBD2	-	TGTGCCAGCTCCCAGAGGCCTAGCGGTAACAATGAGCAGTTCTTC	CASSQRPSGNNEQFF
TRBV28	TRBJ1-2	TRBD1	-	TGTGCCAGCAGCCTGACAGGGGGCGGTTACTATGGCTACACCTTC	CASSLTGGGYYGYTF
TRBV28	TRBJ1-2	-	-	TGTGCCAGCAGTTTAGGCGGACAGCTTGACTATGGCTACACCTTC	CASSLGGQLDYGYTF
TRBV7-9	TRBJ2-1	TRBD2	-	TGTGCCAGCAGCTCTCTAGCGGGAGCTCCCTACAATGAGCAGTTCTTC	CASSSLAGAPYNEQFF
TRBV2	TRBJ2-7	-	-	TGTGCCAGCTCGACCGGCGCGGGCAACTACGAGCAGTACTTC	CASSTGAGNYEQYF
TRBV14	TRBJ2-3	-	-	TGTGCCAGCAGCCAAGGATTGTCAGCGGGTCCTAGCACAGATACGCAGTATTTT	CASSQGLSAGPSTDTQYF
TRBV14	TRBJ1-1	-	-	TGTGCCAGCAGCCCAACAAAAAAGACAGATATGAACACTGAAGCTTTCTTT	CASSPTKKTDMNTEAFF
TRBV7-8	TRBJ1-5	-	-	TGTGCCAGCAGCTTAGTCAGGGCTGCCACCCGAGATCAGCCCCAGCATTTT	CASSLVRAATRDQPQHF
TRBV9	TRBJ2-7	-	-	TGTGCCAGCAGCGTAGCTTCAAACGGGTACGAGCAGTACTTC	CASSVASNGYEQYF
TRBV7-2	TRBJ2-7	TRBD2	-	TGTGCCAGCAGCTTAGTTGGCGGGAGGGCCCTCTACGAGCAGTACTTC	CASSLVGGRALYEQYF
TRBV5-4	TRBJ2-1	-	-	TGTGCCAGCAGCCCCGCTCCTTTCTCCTACAATGAGCAGTTCTTC	CASSPAPFSYNEQFF
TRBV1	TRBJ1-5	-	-	TGCACCAGCAGCCAAGATTTAGGAACAGGGGGCTTTCAGCCCCAGCATTTT	CTSSQDLGTGGFQPQHF
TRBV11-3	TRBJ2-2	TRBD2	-	TGTGCCAGCGGGGGAGGGCCTTTCGGGGAGCTGTTTTTT	CASGGGPFGELFF
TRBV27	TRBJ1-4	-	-	TGTGCCAGCAGGTTGGATCCTCACGGACTTAATGAAAAACTGTTTTTT	CASRLDPHGLNEKLFF
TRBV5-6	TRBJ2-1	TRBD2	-	TGTGCCACCACCCTCCAGCGGGAGTCTTACAATGAGCAGTTCTTC	CATTLQRESYNEQFF
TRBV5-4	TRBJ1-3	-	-	TGTGCCAGCAGCGAGGACCTTTACCACGGAAACACCATATATTTT	CASSEDLYHGNTIYF
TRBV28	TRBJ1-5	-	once	TGTGCCAGCAGTTTTAATCAGGGATTGGGCAATCAGCCCCAGCATTTT	CASSFNQGLGNQPQHF